Below, 18 T cell receptor beta chains from the same sample are listed, as sequenced in a study of spatial heterogeneity in lung cancer. Study-wide results and caveats: Higher tumor mutation counts went along with higher counts of expanded intratumoral alpha and beta TCRs.

These TCRs' antigens remain unknown. The sample's time point: sample taken at primary tumor resection. From the 5' RACE reads, TCRdb called clonotypes with MiXCR, one entry per CDR3 protein. The sample has several thousand distinct CDR3 sequences, roughly an eighth seen once. Sequenced here: lung tumor tissue, sampled at surgery. These TCRs come from a male donor with early-stage non-small cell lung cancer.

By share, this clonotype counts as medium-sized (0.01 to 0.1%). Found in a library prepared for alpha chains, this beta chain is an off-target read, and its abundance has little meaning. The chain carries TRBV14 and TRBJ2-3; D possibly matches TRBD1 or TRBD2 (6 bases each). Germline CDR1 SGHDN, CDR2 FVKESK. The CDR3 covers 16 residues. V was pared by 5 bases and J by 2 bases, with 17 bases between. CDR3 bases: TGTGCCAGCAGCACCCGCCGGGGGACACACACAGATACGCAGTATTTT. Protein: CASSTRRGTHTDTQYF.

This clonotype is deemed medium-sized. This beta chain represents an off-target read in a library built for alpha chains; its size is of limited meaning. The gene calls are TRBV7-9 and TRBJ2-5; unclear D gene. From germline, CDR1 is SEHNR and CDR2 FQNEAQ (reference sequence). With 4 bases removed from V and 5 bases from J, the gap between germline ends came to 5 bases. This CDR3 has 11 residues. The CDR3 region is CASSSWETQYF. The CDR3 DNA reads TGTGCCAGCAGCTCCTGGGAGACCCAGTACTTC.

This clonotype is deemed medium-sized. This beta chain is an unintended read in a library built for alpha chains; its size means little. The chain couples TRBV4-1 to TRBJ2-2; D gene ambiguous. With 0 bases removed from V and 4 bases from J, the gap between germline ends came to 3 bases. The CDR3 covers 13 residues. Germline V CDR1 and CDR2: MGHRA, YSYEKL. The DNA of the CDR3 is TGCGCCAGCAGCCAAGAAATCACCGGGGAGCTGTTTTTT. Translated, it gives CASSQEITGELFF.

This clonotype was seen repeatedly, ten times or more. The library was prepared for alpha chains; this beta chain is a stray read, so its frequency means little. This chain connects TRBV7-3 to TRBJ2-1; unclear D gene. The germline CDR1 and CDR2 sequences are SGHTA and FQGTGA. CDR3 length: 13 residues. V was pared by 1 base and J by 6 bases, with 7 bases between. CDR3 region: CASSLIGTNEQFF. The CDR3 DNA sequence: TGTGCCAGCAGCTTAATAGGTACCAATGAGCAGTTCTTC.

By share of the sample, this clonotype is medium-sized. The library was designed around alpha chains, so this beta chain is a stray read whose abundance carries little weight. The chain recombines TRBV6-6 with TRBJ1-1, with D unclear. From germline, CDR1 is MNHNY and CDR2 SVGAGI (reference sequence). Trimming removed 5 bases from V and 6 bases from J, with 13 bases in between. The CDR3 covers 13 residues. The CDR3, as DNA: TGTGCCAGCAGTCACGGAGGTGAGGCTGAAGCTTTCTTT. The encoded protein is CASSHGGEAEAFF.

Worth noting for this clonotype: Found in a library prepared for alpha chains, this beta chain is an off-target read, and its abundance has little meaning. The chain has TRBV25-1 and TRBJ2-7; D remains unclear. The CDR3 has 13 residues. Germline V gene lookup returns CDR1 MGHDK and CDR2 SYGVNS. Trimming pared 5 bases from V and 0 bases from J, leaving 8 bases between. CDR3 region: CASSNSGSYEQYF. CDR3 sequence (DNA): TGTGCCAGCAGTAACTCAGGCTCCTACGAGCAGTACTTC.

Regarding this clonotype: With the library built for alpha chains, this beta chain is off target and its frequency is not meaningful. The chain recombines TRBV4-2 with TRBJ2-2, with a tentative D call TRBD2 (6 bases). Germline V gives CDR1 LGHNA, CDR2 YNFKEQ. The CDR3 length is 18 residues. Trimming stripped 2 bases from V and 2 bases from J, with 18 bases between. CDR3 coding DNA: TGTGCCAGCAGCCAACCTATGGGGGGTCTTTTAAACACCGGGGAGCTGTTTTTT. This codes for CASSQPMGGLLNTGELFF.

This clonotype qualifies as large. This beta chain is an unintended read in a library built for alpha chains; its size means little. The chain carries TRBV7-2 and TRBJ2-1, with 7 nucleotides matching TRBD2. There are 11 residues in the CDR3. After removal of 8 bases from V and 11 bases from J, the junction contained 6 bases not matched to a gene. CDR1 SGHTA and CDR2 FQGNSA come from the germline V gene. CDR3 protein: CASGEGWKQFF. The CDR3 DNA is TGTGCCAGCGGGGAGGGTTGGAAGCAGTTCTTC.

This clonotype was recorded many times. This beta chain is a stray sequence in a library constructed for alpha chains; its clone size is not meaningful. The chain has TRBV12-3 or TRBV12-4 and TRBJ2-1; D remains unclear. Between the trimmed V and J ends, which lost 5 bases and 7 bases, there was a span of 6 bases. CDR3 length equals 11 residues. The CDR3 is CASSPRNEQFF. The CDR3 DNA is TGTGCCAGCAGTCCTAGGAATGAGCAGTTCTTC.

With regard to this clonotype: This beta chain is a stray sequence in a library constructed for alpha chains; its clone size is not meaningful. The chain is built from TRBV3-1 and TRBJ1-1; D gene ambiguous. The germline V gene has CDR1 LGHDT and CDR2 YNNKEL (reference sequence). CDR3 length: 12 residues. V was clipped by 0 bases and J by 8 bases, with 7 bases between them. CDR3 nucleotides: TGTGCCAGCAGCCAAGAAGCGGGAGAAGCTTTCTTT. It encodes CASSQEAGEAFF.

This clonotype was picked up one time. The library was designed around alpha chains, so this beta chain is a stray read whose abundance carries little weight. The CDR3 is CASSITVNNQPQHF. DNA of the CDR3: TGTGCCAGTAGTATAACGGTTAACAATCAGCCCCAGCATTTT. The chain couples TRBV19 to TRBJ1-5; the D is unclear. This CDR3 has 14 amino acids. V lost 2 bases and J lost 3, with 8 bases in between. The germline V gene encodes CDR1 LNHDA and CDR2 SQIVND (reference sequence).

This clonotype is deemed medium-sized. Found in a library prepared for alpha chains, this beta chain is an off-target read, and its abundance has little meaning. The V call is TRBV23-1, the J call TRBJ1-1; TRBD1 agrees at 9 bases. TRBV23-1 is filed as an ORF, its function uncertain. The junction had 12 bases not matched to a gene; V was cut back by 7 bases and J by 6 bases. This CDR3 has 15 amino acids. CDR3 region: CASKQIRDRASEAFF. CDR3 nucleotide sequence: TGCGCCAGCAAACAAATTCGGGACAGGGCTTCTGAAGCTTTCTTT.

This clonotype was seen at least ten times. Since the library was made to target alpha chains, this beta chain is a stray read and its abundance is not meaningful. The V call is TRBV29-1, the J call TRBJ2-7; D ambiguous. Per the germline V gene, CDR1 is SQVTM and CDR2 is ANQGSEA. CDR3 size: 11 residues. The V end was cut by 3 bases, the J end by 6 bases, with 9 bases between. CDR3 loop: CSVDSSSEQYF. Here the CDR3 DNA reads TGCAGCGTTGATTCGAGTTCCGAGCAGTACTTC.

This clonotype rates as medium-sized. A library prepared for alpha chains yielded this beta chain as an off-target read; its size is of little meaning. The genes are TRBV29-1 and TRBJ2-7, with a possible D match to TRBD2 (6 bases). Per germline, CDR1 SQVTM and CDR2 ANQGSEA. Trimming removed 7 bases from V and 7 bases from J, with 11 bases in between. The CDR3 contains 10 residues. The DNA for the CDR3 is TGCAGCGCCTCTGGAGGGGAGCAGTACTTC. It yields the protein CSASGGEQYF.

This clonotype was seen at least ten times. This beta chain slipped into a library made for alpha chains as a stray read, so its size is not meaningful. CDR3: CASSFQRGALEQYF. The CDR3 bases are TGTGCCAGCAGTTTTCAGCGGGGGGCACTCGAGCAGTACTTC. The chain joins TRBV6-5 to TRBJ2-7, with TRBD2 matching 9 bases. The J segment lost 6 bases and the V segment lost 4 bases, leaving 7 bases of the junction unmatched. Germline V gene sequence: CDR1 MNHEY, CDR2 SVGAGI. The CDR3 covers 14 residues.

This clonotype is medium-sized within its sample. This beta chain is a stray sequence in a library constructed for alpha chains; its clone size is not meaningful. V is TRBV5-5 and J is TRBJ2-5, with D possibly being TRBD2 (5 bases). V gave up 4 bases and J gave up 4 bases, with 17 bases separating them. The V gene's germline CDR1 is SGHKS and CDR2 YYEKEE (reference sequence). The CDR3 sequence is 15 residues long. The CDR3 DNA follows: TGTGCCAGCAGCGTCCAGTCTTCCCGGGGAGAGACCCAGTACTTC. This encodes CASSVQSSRGETQYF.

Concerning this clonotype itself: Because the library targeted alpha chains, this beta chain is an off-target read whose size means little. The chain uses TRBV5-5 and TRBJ1-5, with no clear D. V was shortened by 1 base and J by 1 base, with 9 bases between the two germline ends. Germline V lookup: CDR1 SGHKS, CDR2 YYEKEE (reference sequence). The CDR3 has 15 amino acids. The CDR3 DNA reads TGTGCCAGCAGCTTGCAAGGGTTCAGCAATCAGCCCCAGCATTTT. Encoded protein: CASSLQGFSNQPQHF.

At least ten counts were recorded for this clonotype. Little can be read into the size of this beta chain, an off-target read in a library designed for alpha chains. The chain recombines TRBV6-5 with TRBJ2-6, with 7 bases aligning to TRBD1. Germline V gene sequence: CDR1 MNHEY, CDR2 SVGAGI. With 6 bases clipped from V and 0 bases from J, the junction kept 17 bases outside the gene matches. The CDR3 is 20 residues long. CDR3 bases: TGTGCCAGCAGCTCACAGCCGGGACAGCTTCCACCCTCTGGGGCCAACGTCCTGACTTTC. Protein sequence: CASSSQPGQLPPSGANVLTF.